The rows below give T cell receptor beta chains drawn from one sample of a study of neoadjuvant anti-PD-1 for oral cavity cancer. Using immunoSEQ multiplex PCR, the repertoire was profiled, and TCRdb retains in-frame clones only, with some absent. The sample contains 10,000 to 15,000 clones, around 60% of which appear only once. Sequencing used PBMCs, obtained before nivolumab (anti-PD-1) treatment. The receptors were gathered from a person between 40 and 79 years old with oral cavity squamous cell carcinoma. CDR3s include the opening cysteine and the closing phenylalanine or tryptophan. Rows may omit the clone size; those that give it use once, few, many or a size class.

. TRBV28 CASRLRGSGANVLTF
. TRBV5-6 CASSFVGAEVTEAFF
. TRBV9 CASSVGARSTDTQYF
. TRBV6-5 CASRSDRGAGNTIYF
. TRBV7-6 CASSQSTSGGNEQFF
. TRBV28 CASSYGEQFF
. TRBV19 CASSVRGRPSDYGYTF
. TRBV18 CASSPRGTLETQYF
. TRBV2 CASGGGYGYTF
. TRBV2 CASSGLGLARTGELFF
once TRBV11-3 CASRRGANTEAFF
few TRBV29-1 CSGRTGAGDTQYF
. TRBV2 CASSELGGPTTEAFF
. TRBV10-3 CAISAGTGVYNEQFF
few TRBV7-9 CASSLVEGQPQHF
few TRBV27 CASSSPTRTQNTEAFF
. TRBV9 CASSVSRGNSPLHF